This T cell receptor beta chain was recovered during a study of regulatory T cells in long-lasting Graves disease. Regarding time point: persistent/refractory GD, antithyroid drugs over 5 years with positive TRAb. From RNA extracted from PBMCs, the TCR library was made. CDR3 regions were amplified by Arm-PCR using iRepertoire HTBI primers to build TCR beta libraries. Via MiXCR, TCRdb re-called the multiplex PCR reads, giving one row per CDR3 protein. The data show fewer than 400,000 distinct CDR3 sequences, around 21% seen once. The clonotype originates from a female donor with Graves disease. Material: peripheral blood mononuclear cells (PBMCs), obtained when the disease was refractory, from a patient treated with antithyroid drugs.

In DNA form, the CDR3 reads TGTGCCAGCTCGACAGGGGGAGAGCAGTTCTTC. Protein product: CASSTGGEQFF. V is TRBV2 and J is TRBJ2-1; 9 bases fit TRBD1. With V trimmed by 8 bases and J by 10 bases, 3 bases remained unmatched. CDR1 SNHLY and CDR2 FYNNEI come from the germline V gene. The CDR3 is 11 amino acids. Full variable domain (outside the CDR3, taken from reference TRBV2 and TRBJ2-1): EPEVTQTPSHQVTQMGQEVILRCVPISNHLYFYWYRQILGQKVEFLVSFYNNEISEKSEIFDDQFSVERPDGSNFTLKIRSTKLEDSAMYFCASSTGGEQFFGPGTRLTVL.